This TCR beta chain was sequenced for a study of beta chain features in type 1 diabetes. General study results and limits: All four CD4+ subsets from Type 1 diabetes patients carried moderately but significantly shorter TCRB CDR3s. Cells carrying high TCR expression could end up over-represented when cDNA is sequenced.

About this clone: Its specificity is unknown.

Of the isolated RNA, all was reverse transcribed, and so the sequenced material was expressed TCRB transcripts. The table came from immunoSEQ multiplex PCR; TCRdb's copy has only in-frame clones and leaves some out. This sample has about 270,000 clones, with around 15% found just once. CDR3 length equals 13 residues. Germline assignment: CDR1 ENHRY and CDR2 SYGVKD. V dropped 4 bases and J dropped 3 bases, with 7 bases sitting between them. Averaging roughly 120 mL, one heparinised blood draw came from each individual donor. The sample comprised naive CD4+ T cells from blood. This clonotype was sampled from a young man with type 1 diabetes. The J gene is TRBJ1-3, the V gene TRBV10-3; tentative D call: TRBD1 (6 bases). CDR3 bases: TGTGCCATCAGTGCGGACAGTGGAAACACCATATATTTT. This translates into CAISADSGNTIYF.